This T cell receptor beta chain was profiled in a study of blood T cell repertoires in COVID-19. Assignments of participants to cohorts depended upon their own reported clinical history. Sequencing used immunoSEQ multiplex PCR; TCRdb keeps in-frame clones, though not all of them. The sample lists 350,000 to 450,000 clones; over 75% were seen once. This clonotype originated in a woman between 18 and 29 years old who had been exposed to COVID-19. Sequenced sample: PBMCs or T cells enriched from blood (not recorded which).

CDR3 loop: CSVEDNGPGGQYF. Here the CDR3 DNA reads TGCAGCGTTGAAGATAACGGCCCGGGTGGGCAGTACTTC. This chain connects TRBV29-1 to TRBJ2-7, with D unclear. The V gene's germline CDR1 is SQVTM and CDR2 ANQGSEA. Trimming took off 0 bases at V and 9 bases at J, with 15 bases between the two ends. This CDR3 contains 13 residues.